This TCR beta chain emerged from a study of blood T cell repertoires in COVID-19. Study in general: T cells, B-cell-depleted T cells, or PBMCs supplied cDNA or gDNA.

Per the original data handling: Estimated nucleated cell counts came from reference gene primer amplification. Using immunoSEQ multiplex PCR, the repertoire was profiled, and TCRdb retains in-frame clones only, with some absent. V, J and clone size reflect that table, while D and trimming were determined from the DNA. Of more than 20,000 clones in the sample, 80% to 90% were seen once. The germline gives CDR1 SNHLY, CDR2 FYNNEI. V lost 0 bases and J 5 bases, leaving 10 bases between the germline ends. This CDR3 spans 14 amino acids. Sequencing was done on a sample of peripheral blood. This clonotype originated in a human donor with active COVID-19. The donor label of this sample is uncertain. This sequence joins TRBV2 and TRBJ2-5; no reliable D call. Written as DNA, the CDR3 is TGTGCCAGCAGTGAAGCTCTCCGTCGGGAGACCCAGTACTTC. This encodes CASSEALRRETQYF.